The source of this TCR beta chain is a study of a mutant IDH1 vaccine in newly diagnosed glioma. Study-level background: Patients received eight vaccinations in weeks 1, 3, 5, 7, 11, 15, 19, 23. Patients under treatment included approximately 60% males and 37.5% females and had a mean age of approximately 44 years. Most patients had received both radiotherapy and temozolomide, the prior options being radiotherapy, temozolomide, or both. Study findings and constraints: Pseudoprogression seemed unlinked to shifts in top peripheral T cell clonotypes.

About this clone: Its antigen is unidentified.

Some clones are missing from TCRdb's copy, which holds only in-frame ones; the method was immunoSEQ multiplex PCR. The sample contains 35,000 to 45,000 clones, 78% of which appear only once. As to time point: week 23, last vaccination. All doses held 300 ug of mutant IDH1 20-mer peptide, with topical imiquimod. Germline CDR1 reads SGDLS; CDR2 reads YYNGEE. CDR3 length equals 17 residues. Unmatched junction bases numbered 15, after V lost 4 bases and J lost 8 bases. This specimen was PBMCs, taken from a glioma patient whose treatment included an IDH1 peptide vaccine. The chain has TRBV9 and TRBJ2-1; 10 bases match TRBD2. The receptor was derived from a woman between 40 and 55 years old with glioma. Some clones in this sample may be carry-over from other donors' samples. Here the CDR3 reads CASSPQEAGGSGDEQFF. DNA for the CDR3: TGTGCCAGCAGCCCGCAAGAAGCGGGAGGGTCGGGTGATGAGCAGTTCTTC.